Listed here are 7 T cell receptor beta chains from one sample, sequenced in a study of T-cell memory formation after mild COVID-19. TCRdb recomputed calls from the 5' RACE reads with MiXCR, one row per CDR3 protein. There are fewer than 110,000 distinct CDR3 sequences in the sample; under 15% occur only once, and about 39% lies in the top ten. The sample consisted of PBMCs or a T cell subset sorted from them (not recorded which). These TCRs come from a man in his late teens or twenties who had mild COVID-19 (a few samples of this study predate the infection). Cell type and time point are not known.

V gene TRBV19 combines with J gene TRBJ1-5, with D perhaps TRBD1 (5 bases). V was pared by 6 bases and J by 5 bases, with 17 bases between. The CDR3 length is 15 residues. Germline CDR1 and CDR2: LNHDA and SQIVND (reference sequence). CDR3 bases: TGTGCCAGTAGACGAATTAGGGACCGAGATCAGCCCCAGCATTTT. It codes for CASRRIRDRDQPQHF.

The rearrangement joins TRBV4-1 to TRBJ2-7, with D perhaps TRBD2 (6 bases). The germline V and J ends were trimmed by 0 bases and 5 bases, with 14 bases remaining between them. CDR3 length: 15 residues. Germline values: CDR1 MGHRA, CDR2 YSYEKL. DNA for the CDR3: TGCGCCAGCAGCCAAGAAAAGACTAGACTTAACGAGCAGTACTTC. Its translation is CASSQEKTRLNEQYF.

The rearrangement uses TRBV6-5 and TRBJ1-6; no reliable D call. Trimming stripped 5 bases from V and 0 bases from J, with 11 bases between. Looked up from germline, CDR1 is MNHEY and CDR2 is SVGAGI. The CDR3 extends over 16 amino acids. As DNA, the CDR3 is TGTGCCAGCAGTACCCGCGGGAGCTCCTATAATTCACCCCTCCACTTT. It is translated as CASSTRGSSYNSPLHF.

This clonotype appeared once. V usage is TRBV7-6 and J usage is TRBJ2-7, with 8 nucleotides matching TRBD1. Germline CDR1 reads SGHVS; CDR2 reads FNYEAQ. CDR3 length: 18 residues. Trimming cost V 7 bases and J 1 base; bases outside gene matches: 18. CDR3: CASILGIGRQGLSYEQYV. In nucleotides, the CDR3 is TGTGCCAGCATCTTGGGAATAGGGAGACAGGGGTTATCCTACGAGCAGTACGTC.

This clonotype has ten or more counts. The chain has TRBV19 and TRBJ2-1; no firm D call. Trimming stripped 6 bases from V and 0 bases from J, with 9 bases between. CDR1 is LNHDA and CDR2 is SQIVND in the germline V gene (reference sequence). The length of the CDR3 is 14 residues. CDR3: CASSLLSSYNEQFF. The CDR3 nucleotides are TGTGCCAGTAGCCTTCTGAGCTCCTACAATGAGCAGTTCTTC.

V usage is TRBV5-1 and J usage is TRBJ1-3; unclear D gene. This CDR3 has 15 amino acids. Trimming stripped 2 bases from V and 1 base from J, with 10 bases between. The germline V gene encodes CDR1 SGHRS and CDR2 YFSETQ. The CDR3: CASSLRGKSGNTIYF. CDR3 DNA sequence: TGCGCCAGCAGCTTAAGAGGGAAGTCTGGAAACACCATATATTTT.

Ten or more counts support this clonotype. The chain has TRBV7-9 and TRBJ1-1, with unresolved D. The CDR3 is 14 residues long. Germline V gene sequence: CDR1 SEHNR, CDR2 FQNEAQ (reference sequence). Trimming took 1 base from V and 5 from J, leaving 11 bases between them. This CDR3 is CASSLDTPATEAFF. In DNA form, the CDR3 reads TGTGCCAGCAGCTTAGATACTCCAGCGACTGAAGCTTTCTTT.